This T cell receptor (beta chain) was sequenced during a study of T cells after posttransplantation cyclophosphamide. Study-wide results and limits: Donor CD8+ memory clones often dominated recipient blood repertoires at later times. Recipient CMV seropositivity and CMV reactivation strongly tracked TRB clonality.

Looked up from germline, CDR1 is DFQATT and CDR2 is SNEGSKA (reference sequence). Unmatched junction bases numbered 6, after V lost 6 bases and J lost 14 bases. The CDR3 spans 11 residues. TCRdb keeps only in-frame clones here, not all; method: immunoSEQ multiplex PCR. The table lists around 3,500 clones, roughly 95% of them singletons. This clone has just a few counts. Antigen unknown. The chain has TRBV20-1 and TRBJ2-1; 11 bases agree with TRBD2. Sequencing was done on a sample of naive CD8+ T cells sorted from PBMCs. The sequence was collected from a woman between 50 and 59 years old in good health and a related stem cell transplant donor. The CDR3 sequence is CSARTSGPKFF. CDR3 coding DNA: TGCAGTGCCAGGACTAGCGGGCCCAAGTTCTTC.